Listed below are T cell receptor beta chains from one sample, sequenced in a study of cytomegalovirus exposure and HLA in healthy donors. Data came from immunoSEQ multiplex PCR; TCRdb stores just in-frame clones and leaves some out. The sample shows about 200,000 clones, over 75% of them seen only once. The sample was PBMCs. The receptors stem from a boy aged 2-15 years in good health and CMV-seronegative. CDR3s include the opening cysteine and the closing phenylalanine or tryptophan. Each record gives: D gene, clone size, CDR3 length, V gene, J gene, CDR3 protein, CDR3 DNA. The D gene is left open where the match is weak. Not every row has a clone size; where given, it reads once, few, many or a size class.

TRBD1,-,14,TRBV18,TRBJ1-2,CASSPGQDFYGYTF,TGTGCCAGCTCACCGGGACAGGATTTCTATGGCTACACCTTC
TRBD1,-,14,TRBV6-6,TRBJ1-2,CASTRTGEIYGYTF,TGTGCCAGCACCAGGACAGGGGAGATCTATGGCTACACCTTC
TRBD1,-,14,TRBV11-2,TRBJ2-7,CASRSLTGSYEQYF,TGTGCCAGCAGATCGTTGACAGGGTCCTACGAGCAGTACTTC
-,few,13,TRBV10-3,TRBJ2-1,CAIRSWPGNEQFF,TGTGCCATCAGAAGTTGGCCGGGCAATGAGCAGTTCTTC
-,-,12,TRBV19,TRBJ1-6,CASSIRSGALHF,TGTGCCAGTAGTATTCGTAGTGGAGCCCTCCACTTT
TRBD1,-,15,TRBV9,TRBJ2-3,CASSAGQGGSDTQYF,TGTGCCAGCAGCGCCGGACAGGGGGGGTCAGATACGCAGTATTTT
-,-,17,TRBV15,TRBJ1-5,CATSRDLPGDGNQPQHF,TGTGCCACCAGCAGAGATCTTCCAGGGGACGGCAATCAGCCCCAGCATTTT
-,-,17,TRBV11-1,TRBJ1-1,CASSTAAAGGTNTEAFF,TGTGCCAGCAGCACAGCGGCGGCCGGGGGGACGAACACTGAAGCTTTCTTT
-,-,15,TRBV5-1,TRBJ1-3,CASSSQGTVGNTIYF,TGCGCCAGCAGCTCCCAGGGCACCGTTGGAAACACCATATATTTT
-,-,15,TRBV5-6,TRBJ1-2,CASSFGLGANYGYTF,TGTGCCAGCAGCTTCGGACTAGGAGCTAACTATGGCTACACCTTC
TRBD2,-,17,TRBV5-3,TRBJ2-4,CARSLGSGGRSKNIQYF,TGTGCCAGAAGCTTGGGTAGCGGGGGGCGCTCCAAAAACATTCAGTACTTC
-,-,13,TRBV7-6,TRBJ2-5,CASSPGVSETQYF,TGTGCCAGCAGCCCCGGGGTCTCTGAGACCCAGTACTTC
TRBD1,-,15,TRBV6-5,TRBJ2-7,CASRVGTGGGYEQYF,TGTGCCAGCAGGGTCGGGACAGGGGGAGGCTACGAGCAGTACTTC
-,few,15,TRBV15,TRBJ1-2,CATSRDRNRYYGYTF,TGTGCCACCAGCAGAGATAGAAACCGATACTATGGCTACACCTTC
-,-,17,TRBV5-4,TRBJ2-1,CASSLGQRTDGGVAQFF,TGTGCCAGCAGCTTGGGGCAGAGGACTGACGGCGGGGTTGCGCAGTTCTTC
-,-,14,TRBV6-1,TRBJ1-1,CASSERSRALRAFF,TGTGCCAGCAGTGAAAGGAGCAGGGCATTGCGAGCTTTCTTT
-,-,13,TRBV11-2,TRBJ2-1,CASSLEARDEQFF,TGTGCCAGCAGCTTAGAGGCTAGAGATGAGCAGTTCTTC
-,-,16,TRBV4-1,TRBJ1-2,CASSHPGQQRGYGYTF,TGCGCCAGCAGCCACCCCGGACAGCAGAGGGGCTATGGCTACACCTTC
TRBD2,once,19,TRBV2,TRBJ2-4,CASSRGSGLAGGPGNIQYF,TGTGCCAGCAGTCGAGGGTCCGGACTAGCGGGGGGGCCAGGGAACATTCAGTACTTC
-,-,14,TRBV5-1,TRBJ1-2,CASSLAKEGYGYTF,TGCGCCAGCAGCTTGGCCAAGGAGGGCTATGGCTACACCTTC
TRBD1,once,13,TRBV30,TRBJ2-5,CAWSRDRQETQYF,TGTGCCTGGAGTCGGGACAGGCAAGAGACCCAGTACTTC
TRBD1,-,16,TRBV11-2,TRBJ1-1,CGSSQTGATAWGRAFF,TGTGGCAGCAGCCAGACAGGGGCTACTGCTTGGGGTCGAGCTTTCTTT
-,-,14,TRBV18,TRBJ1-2,CASSPLSTDYGYTF,TGTGCCAGCTCACCCCTTTCGACAGACTATGGCTACACCTTC
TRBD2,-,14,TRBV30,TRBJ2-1,CAWAPGGGYNEQFF,TGTGCCTGGGCCCCGGGCGGGGGCTACAATGAGCAGTTCTTC
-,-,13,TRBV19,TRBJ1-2,CASSPPVLWGYTF,TGTGCCAGTAGCCCTCCGGTATTGTGGGGCTACACCTTC
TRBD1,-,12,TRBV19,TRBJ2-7,CASSMTGFEQYF,TGTGCCAGTAGTATGACAGGGTTCGAGCAGTACTTC
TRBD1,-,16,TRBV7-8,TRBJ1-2,CASSLVGLDRADGYTF,TGTGCCAGCAGCTTAGTTGGCTTGGACAGGGCGGACGGCTACACCTTC
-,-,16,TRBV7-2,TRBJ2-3,CASSLLGGGRKDTQYF,TGTGCCAGCAGCTTATTGGGGGGGGGCCGGAAAGATACGCAGTATTTT
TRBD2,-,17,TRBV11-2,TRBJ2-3,CASSWEIAGRRTDTQYF,TGTGCCAGCAGCTGGGAAATAGCGGGGCGAAGGACAGATACGCAGTATTTT
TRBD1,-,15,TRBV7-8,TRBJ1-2,CASSLEGAINYGYTF,TGTGCCAGCAGCTTAGAGGGGGCTATTAACTATGGCTACACCTTC
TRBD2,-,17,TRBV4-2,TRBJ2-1,CASSQELAGGPDNEQFF,TGTGCCAGCAGCCAAGAACTAGCGGGGGGGCCAGACAATGAGCAGTTCTTC
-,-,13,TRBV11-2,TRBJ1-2,CASSGLGLPGYTF,TGTGCCAGCAGCGGCCTTGGGCTCCCCGGCTACACCTTC
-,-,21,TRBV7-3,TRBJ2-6,CASSLLGGPVSVRSGANVLTF,TGTGCCAGCAGCTTACTGGGAGGCCCAGTTTCTGTACGCTCTGGGGCCAACGTCCTGACTTTC
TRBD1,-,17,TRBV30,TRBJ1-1,CAWSDPEDSGGILEAFF,TGTGCCTGGAGTGATCCGGAAGACTCAGGGGGCATATTAGAGGCTTTCTTT
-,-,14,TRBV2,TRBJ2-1,CASGIGTSYNEQFF,TGTGCCAGCGGGATCGGGACATCTTACAATGAGCAGTTCTTC
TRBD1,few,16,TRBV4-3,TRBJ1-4,CASSQDTQGASEKLFF,TGCGCCAGCAGCCAAGATACCCAGGGGGCTAGTGAAAAACTGTTTTTT
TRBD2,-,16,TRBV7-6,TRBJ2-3,CASSLGASGGQDTQYF,TGTGCCAGCAGCTTAGGGGCTAGCGGGGGGCAGGATACGCAGTATTTT
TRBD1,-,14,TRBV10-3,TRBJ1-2,CAISGTGGNYGYTF,TGTGCCATCAGTGGGACAGGGGGGAACTATGGCTACACCTTC
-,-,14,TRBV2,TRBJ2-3,CASRDSNWSDTQYF,TGTGCCAGCAGAGACTCGAACTGGTCAGATACGCAGTATTTT
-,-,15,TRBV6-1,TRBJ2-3,CASSEVFSSTDTQYF,TGTGCCAGCAGTGAAGTCTTCTCTAGCACAGATACGCAGTATTTT
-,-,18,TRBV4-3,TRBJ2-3,CASSQDLRGAGGTDTQYF,TGCGCCAGCAGCCAAGACCTCCGGGGGGCAGGGGGCACAGATACGCAGTATTTT
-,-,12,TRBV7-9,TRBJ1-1,CATDPEGTEAFF,TGTGCCACCGACCCGGAGGGCACTGAAGCTTTCTTT
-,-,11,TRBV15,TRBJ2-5,CATGELETQYF,TGTGCCACCGGTGAGCTCGAGACCCAGTACTTC
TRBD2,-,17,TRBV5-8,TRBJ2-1,CASSDPRRKRGANEQFF,TGTGCCAGCAGCGACCCCCGGAGAAAGCGGGGGGCTAATGAGCAGTTCTTC
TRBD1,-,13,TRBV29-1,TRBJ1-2,CSVEYRGGDGYTF,TGCAGCGTTGAATACAGGGGTGGAGATGGCTACACCTTC
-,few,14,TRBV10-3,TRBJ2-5,CAISESVSQGGQYF,TGTGCCATCAGTGAGTCAGTATCCCAAGGCGGCCAGTACTTC
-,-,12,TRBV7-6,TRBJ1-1,CASSPINTEAFF,TGTGCCAGCAGCCCTATAAACACTGAAGCTTTCTTT
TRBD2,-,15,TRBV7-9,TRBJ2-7,CASSLDLAGVGEQYF,TGTGCCAGCAGCTTAGATCTAGCGGGGGTAGGCGAGCAGTACTTC
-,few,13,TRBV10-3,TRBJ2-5,CAISEGLQETQYF,TGTGCCATCAGTGAGGGACTACAAGAGACCCAGTACTTC
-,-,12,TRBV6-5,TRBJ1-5,CASSFKNQPQHF,TGTGCCAGCAGTTTCAAAAATCAGCCCCAGCATTTT